The text below deals with one T cell receptor (beta chain). Its antigen is unknown. Per-base quality was not reported, and no clone a single base away is much larger than it. Systemically healthy Caucasian individuals from Russia, 35 to 40 in total and aged roughly 6 to 100 years, were included as donors. Around 9.8 milliliters of peripheral blood were collected from each donor into EDTA-treated Vacutainer tubes. PBMCs were isolated by Ficoll-Paque density-gradient centrifugation, with at least 7 million obtained per sample. Total RNA was extracted from PBMCs with Trizol reagent, with at least 6 micrograms obtained per sample. The percentages of naive CD45RAhigh/CD27high T cells were determined by flow cytometry on a PBMC aliquot from every donor. This sample was taken from a study of blood T cells in healthy people across ages (dated by TCRdb to 2015 to 2017). About the full investigation: In model experiments, roughly one uniquely barcoded TCR beta cDNA molecule per two T cells was captured by template switching. To avoid experimental bias, donors of different ages were randomly spread across the sequencing lanes. The study analyzed two additional independent replicas of 1 million unique cDNA reads from the same blood draw for two donors, one aged 18 to 30 and one aged 80 or older. Using deep sequencing normalized with unique cDNA molecular identifiers, the study measured how TCR beta repertoire diversity changes with age. Donors were grouped into four age groups: young (average 16 years), middle-aged (around 39), aged (62) and long-lived (approximately 81).

The library was built by means of 5' RACE. Sequencing used an Illumina HiSeq 2500. The second PCR ran for roughly 6 to 11 cycles and used a J-beta primer mix along with a sample-barcoded 5' primer. A unique molecular identifier was introduced onto each TCR beta cDNA molecule by a template-switch 5' adaptor carrying 12 random nucleotides. Each sample yielded at least 2.5 million CDR3-containing paired-end reads. The Mint cDNA synthesis kit, primed by a TRBC-specific oligonucleotide, was used to synthesize first-strand cDNA from all RNA. Following uracil-DNA glycosylase treatment, a first 18-cycle PCR with universal primers M1SS and BC2_uni_R was performed on all cDNA. For the original study's pipeline: Normalization of each sample was performed by random selection of 1 million high-quality reads, each carrying a distinct molecular identifier. Reads with shared molecular identifiers were discarded instead of being binned into consensus sequences. MiTCR, run with a Q25 quality threshold and the strictest error-elimination algorithm, handled CDR3 identification, clonotype clustering and error correction. A nonparametric unseen species model using Euler transformation provided a lower-bound estimate of total TCR beta diversity. Through fastp at Q25 and MiXCR, TCRdb rebuilt clones from the public reads, retaining in-frame beta chains. Rows matching on CDR3 protein sequence are summarized as one entry with the most common DNA and genes. Here the V and J calls rest on TCRdb's processing, not on the authors' analysis. The table for this sample lists 730,000 or so distinct CDR3 sequences; roughly 44% of them were counted only once. The ten largest clones represent around 20% of the sample.

Per the germline V gene, SGHVS is the CDR1 and FNYEAQ is the CDR2. V lost 5 bases and J lost 7 bases; the stretch between them is 15 bases long. Counted from cysteine to phenylalanine, this CDR3 has 15 amino acids. The sequence is cut down to CDR3 DNA, 45 bases in frame from base 1. What the study reported, not specific to this receptor: Because donor CMV infection status was unknown, age-related changes in expanded clonotypes were potentially confounded. As age increased, observed TCR beta diversity per million T cells dropped in a roughly linear way, and a significant reduction was already evident by age about 40. Compared with the aged group, more naive CD4+ T cells, fewer expanded clones and increased TCR diversity were shown by the long-lived group, suggesting age selection. Because profiling used bulk unsorted PBMCs, naive and antigen-experienced compartments could not be compared conclusively. A strong correlation was found between observed TCR beta diversity and the percentage of naive T cells measured by flow cytometry. Estimates of total diversity based on one million sequenced T cells were regarded as lower bounds and as underestimates.

The sequence joins TRBV7-6 to TRBJ1-6, with a weak D call of TRBD1 (6 bases match). The sequenced sample consisted of blood. This TCR was sampled from a woman aged 60-70 years in good health. The CDR3 reads as follows: CASSLGQLGNSPLHF. The DNA sequence follows: TGTGCCAGCAGCCTAGGACAGCTTGGGAATTCACCCCTCCACTTT.